The rows below give T cell receptor beta chains drawn from one sample of a study of T cells after posttransplantation cyclophosphamide. The data were produced by immunoSEQ multiplex PCR, yet TCRdb's version contains in-frame clones alone and is incomplete. The repertoire has roughly 21,000 clones, nearly 99% of them found once; the top ten carry 0.1% to 0.15%. The material sequenced was naive CD8+ T cells sorted from PBMCs. The receptors were gathered from a man aged 40-50 years in good health, CMV-negative, and a related stem cell transplant donor. The CDR3 runs from the conserved cysteine through the conserved F or W. D genes are given only for firm matches. Clone size is stated in some rows and not others, as once, few, many or a class when expanded.

CDR3nt: TGTGCCAGTAACCTACAGGGGAACACCGGGGAGCTGTTTTTT
CDR3aa: CASNLQGNTGELFF
v_gene: TRBV19
j_gene: TRBJ2-2
d_gene: .
abundance: .

CDR3nt: TGTGCCAGCAGCTTAGGGGACAGGAACTCCTACGAGCAGTACTTC
CDR3aa: CASSLGDRNSYEQYF
v_gene: TRBV7-2
j_gene: TRBJ2-7
d_gene: TRBD1
abundance: .

CDR3nt: TGTGCCAGCAGCGGCGGGACAGCCATCGGAGCTTTCTTT
CDR3aa: CASSGGTAIGAFF
v_gene: TRBV5-5
j_gene: TRBJ1-1
d_gene: TRBD1
abundance: .

CDR3nt: TGTGCCAGCAGCGTAGGGGCAGCGATTAGCACAGATACGCAGTATTTT
CDR3aa: CASSVGAAISTDTQYF
v_gene: TRBV7-3
j_gene: TRBJ2-3
d_gene: .
abundance: .

CDR3nt: TGTGCCAGCAGTTTTAGGGGGACTGAAGCTTTCTTT
CDR3aa: CASSFRGTEAFF
v_gene: TRBV28
j_gene: TRBJ1-1
d_gene: .
abundance: .

CDR3nt: TGTGCCAGCAGCTCTCGGCTAGCGGGAGGTGCAGATACGCAGTATTTT
CDR3aa: CASSSRLAGGADTQYF
v_gene: TRBV7-6
j_gene: TRBJ2-3
d_gene: TRBD2
abundance: .

CDR3nt: TGTGCCAGCAGTTTATACTCCCCGGAGCTACCCTACGAGCAGTACTTC
CDR3aa: CASSLYSPELPYEQYF
v_gene: TRBV27
j_gene: TRBJ2-7
d_gene: .
abundance: .

CDR3nt: TGCAGCGTCAGGACAGGGGACTACAATGAGCAGTTCTTC
CDR3aa: CSVRTGDYNEQFF
v_gene: TRBV29-1
j_gene: TRBJ2-1
d_gene: TRBD1
abundance: .

CDR3nt: TGCGCCAGCAGCCCTTTGCTAGCGGGACAAGAGACCCAGTACTTC
CDR3aa: CASSPLLAGQETQYF
v_gene: TRBV5-1
j_gene: TRBJ2-5
d_gene: TRBD2
abundance: .

CDR3nt: TGTGCCAGCAGCTTGACCCCCGACAGGGAGCAGTACTTC
CDR3aa: CASSLTPDREQYF
v_gene: TRBV11-3
j_gene: TRBJ2-7
d_gene: .
abundance: .

CDR3nt: TGTGCCAGCAGCCAAGCTGGGAGAGCTTTGAACACCGGGGAGCTGTTTTTT
CDR3aa: CASSQAGRALNTGELFF
v_gene: TRBV14
j_gene: TRBJ2-2
d_gene: .
abundance: .

CDR3nt: TGTGCCAGCAGTAAAGGTCCCCCAGGGCAGGGCGAGCAGTACTTC
CDR3aa: CASSKGPPGQGEQYF
v_gene: TRBV7-9
j_gene: TRBJ2-7
d_gene: .
abundance: .

CDR3nt: TGTGCCTGGAGTGGATCGATACGGACTAGCGGGAGGGGGGAGCTGTTTTTT
CDR3aa: CAWSGSIRTSGRGELFF
v_gene: TRBV30
j_gene: TRBJ2-2
d_gene: TRBD2
abundance: .

CDR3nt: TGTGCCACCAGCAGAGATCTTAATAGGGGCAATGAGCAGTTCTTC
CDR3aa: CATSRDLNRGNEQFF
v_gene: TRBV15
j_gene: TRBJ2-1
d_gene: .
abundance: .

CDR3nt: TGTGCTAGTGGTTTGGGACCGACAGGATCGAACACTGAAGCTTTCTTT
CDR3aa: CASGLGPTGSNTEAFF
v_gene: TRBV12-5
j_gene: TRBJ1-1
d_gene: .
abundance: .

CDR3nt: TGTGCCTGGTATACAGGGGTGGGCACTGAAGCTTTCTTT
CDR3aa: CAWYTGVGTEAFF
v_gene: TRBV30
j_gene: TRBJ1-1
d_gene: TRBD1
abundance: .

CDR3nt: TGTGCCAGCAGCCGACTCCAGGGCGATCAGCCCCAGCATTTT
CDR3aa: CASSRLQGDQPQHF
v_gene: TRBV7-9
j_gene: TRBJ1-5
d_gene: .
abundance: .

CDR3nt: TGTGCCACCAGCAGAGAAGCCGGGACAGGGGTTTATGGCAATCAGCCCCAGCATTTT
CDR3aa: CATSREAGTGVYGNQPQHF
v_gene: TRBV15
j_gene: TRBJ1-5
d_gene: TRBD1
abundance: once

CDR3nt: TGTGCCACCAGCAGGACAGTTAGCAATCAGCCCCAGCATTTT
CDR3aa: CATSRTVSNQPQHF
v_gene: TRBV15
j_gene: TRBJ1-5
d_gene: .
abundance: .

CDR3nt: TGTGCCAGCAGTCCGGGGAGATTGGCTGGCTACACCTTC
CDR3aa: CASSPGRLAGYTF
v_gene: TRBV28
j_gene: TRBJ1-2
d_gene: .
abundance: once

CDR3nt: TGTGCCAGCAGTGAGATAGAGAATGAGCAGTTCTTC
CDR3aa: CASSEIENEQFF
v_gene: TRBV6-1
j_gene: TRBJ2-1
d_gene: .
abundance: .

CDR3nt: TGTGCCACCAGCAGTCAGAGGGGAGGGGACTACGAGCAGTACTTC
CDR3aa: CATSSQRGGDYEQYF
v_gene: TRBV15
j_gene: TRBJ2-7
d_gene: TRBD2
abundance: .

CDR3nt: TGTGCCAGCAGTTTAATAAGAGGGCAGCCAACAAGAGAGCCCCAGCATTTT
CDR3aa: CASSLIRGQPTREPQHF
v_gene: TRBV28
j_gene: TRBJ1-5
d_gene: .
abundance: .

CDR3nt: TGTGCCTGGGGAGGTATGAACACTGAAGCTTTCTTT
CDR3aa: CAWGGMNTEAFF
v_gene: TRBV30
j_gene: TRBJ1-1
d_gene: .
abundance: .

CDR3nt: TGTGCCAGCAGTGCTATAACGGGGTACAATGAGCAGTTCTTC
CDR3aa: CASSAITGYNEQFF
v_gene: TRBV28
j_gene: TRBJ2-1
d_gene: .
abundance: .

CDR3nt: TGTGCCAGCCGCCGGACAGGGCGCTCTGGAAACACCATATATTTT
CDR3aa: CASRRTGRSGNTIYF
v_gene: TRBV5-5
j_gene: TRBJ1-3
d_gene: TRBD1
abundance: .

CDR3nt: TGTGCCAGCAGCTTAGCGCAGGGCGCCGAGCAGTACTTC
CDR3aa: CASSLAQGAEQYF
v_gene: TRBV7-8
j_gene: TRBJ2-7
d_gene: .
abundance: .

CDR3nt: TGTGCCAGCAGCTTATCGGGCGGACAGGACAAAAACATTCAGTACTTC
CDR3aa: CASSLSGGQDKNIQYF
v_gene: TRBV7-9
j_gene: TRBJ2-4
d_gene: TRBD1
abundance: .

CDR3nt: TGTGCCAGCAGCTTAGACGGCTCCTACGAGCAGTACTTC
CDR3aa: CASSLDGSYEQYF
v_gene: TRBV7-2
j_gene: TRBJ2-7
d_gene: .
abundance: .

CDR3nt: TGTGCCAGCAGTGAAGCGCCCAGGGCCAACTACGAGCAGTACTTC
CDR3aa: CASSEAPRANYEQYF
v_gene: TRBV6-1
j_gene: TRBJ2-7
d_gene: .
abundance: .

CDR3nt: TGTGCCAGCCAATCTAGCGGGGGCTCCTACAATGAGCAGTTCTTC
CDR3aa: CASQSSGGSYNEQFF
v_gene: TRBV7-2
j_gene: TRBJ2-1
d_gene: TRBD2
abundance: .